The source of this TCR beta chain is a study of T cell responses to AZD1222 COVID-19 vaccine. Study-wide context: Pooled together were second doses at about 4 or about 12 weeks.

The data were produced by immunoSEQ multiplex PCR, yet TCRdb's version contains in-frame clones alone and is incomplete. The sample lists some 150,000 clones, about 93% occurring once. Deletions cut 1 base from V and 6 bases from J, with 9 bases between. Germline assignment: CDR1 LGHDT and CDR2 YNNKEL (reference sequence). This CDR3 is built from 13 residues. The rearrangement joins TRBV3-1 (or the pseudogene TRBV3-2) to TRBJ1-2, with D possibly TRBD1 on 6 matching bases. This receptor was taken from an adult in good health. Sequencing was performed on peripheral blood, taken on day 0 of AZD1222 vaccination. This chain's CDR3 is CASSQGRGDGYTF. DNA for the CDR3: TGTGCCAGCAGCCAAGGAAGGGGGGATGGCTACACCTTC.